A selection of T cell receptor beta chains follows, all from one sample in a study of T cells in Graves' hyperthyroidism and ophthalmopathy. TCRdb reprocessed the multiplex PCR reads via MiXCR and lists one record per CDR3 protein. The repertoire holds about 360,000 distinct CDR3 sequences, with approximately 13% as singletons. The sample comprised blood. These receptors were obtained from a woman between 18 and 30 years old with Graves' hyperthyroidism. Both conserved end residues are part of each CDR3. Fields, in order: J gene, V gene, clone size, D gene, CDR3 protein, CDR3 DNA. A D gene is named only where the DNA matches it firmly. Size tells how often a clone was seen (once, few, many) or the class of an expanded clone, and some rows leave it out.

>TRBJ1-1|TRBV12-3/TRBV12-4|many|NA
CASSLQSGVNTAAFF
TGTGCCAGCAGTTTACAATCAGGGGTGAACACTGCAGCTTTCTTT
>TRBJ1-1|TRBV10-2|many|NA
CASSGKGRRNTEAFF
TGCGCCAGCAGTGGTAAGGGGAGGCGGAACACTGAAGCTTTCTTT
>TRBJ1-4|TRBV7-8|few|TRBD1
CASSPTGFNEKLFF
TGTGCCAGCAGCCCGACAGGGTTTAATGAAAAACTGTTTTTT
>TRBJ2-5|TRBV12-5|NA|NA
CASGLYFGTQEETQYF
TGTGCTAGTGGTTTGTATTTCGGGACGCAGGAAGAGACCCAGTACTTC
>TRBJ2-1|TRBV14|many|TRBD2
CASSPEAGGLRNEQFF
TGTGCCAGCAGCCCAGAAGCGGGGGGGCTTAGGAATGAGCAGTTCTTC
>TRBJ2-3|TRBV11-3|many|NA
CASSQHGSTDTQYF
TGTGCCAGCAGCCAGCACGGTAGCACAGATACGCAGTATTTT
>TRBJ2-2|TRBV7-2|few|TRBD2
CASSALAGGVTGELFF
TGTGCCAGCAGCGCCCTAGCGGGCGGGGTCACCGGGGAGCTGTTTTTT
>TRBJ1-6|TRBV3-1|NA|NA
CASSHSDGALHF
TGTGCCAGCAGCCACTCCGACGGGGCCCTCCACTTT
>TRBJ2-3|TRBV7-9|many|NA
CASSLALDKDTQYF
TGTGCCAGCAGCTTAGCACTAGACAAAGATACGCAGTATTTT
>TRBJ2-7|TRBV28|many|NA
CASSLWDSYEQYF
TGTGCCAGCAGTTTATGGGACAGCTACGAGCAGTACTTC
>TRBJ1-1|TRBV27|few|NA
CASSLSSWGGDEAFF
TGCGCCAGCAGTTTATCAAGTTGGGGGGGCGATGAAGCTTTCTTT
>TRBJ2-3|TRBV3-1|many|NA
CASSQGLGGTDTQYF
TGTGCCAGCAGCCAGGGGCTAGGTGGCACAGATACGCAGTATTTT
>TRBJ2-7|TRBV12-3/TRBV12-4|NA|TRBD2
CASSLLAGGEDSYEQYF
TGTGCCAGCAGTTTATTAGCGGGAGGGGAAGACTCCTACGAGCAGTACTTC
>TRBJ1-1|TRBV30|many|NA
CAWSETLNTEAFF
TGTGCCTGGAGTGAAACCCTGAACACTGAAGCTTTCTTT
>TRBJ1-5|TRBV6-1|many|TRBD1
CASSLNKDRVRSQPQHF
TGTGCCAGCAGTCTAAACAAGGACAGGGTTCGGAGTCAGCCCCAGCATTTT
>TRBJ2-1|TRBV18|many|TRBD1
CASSPRQGMYEQFF
TGTGCCAGCTCACCACGACAGGGGATGTATGAGCAGTTCTTC
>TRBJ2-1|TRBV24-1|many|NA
CATSDWLGGVDEQFF
TGTGCCACCAGTGATTGGTTAGGGGGTGTCGATGAGCAGTTCTTC
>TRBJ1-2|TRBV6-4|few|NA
CASSAGTLPYNYGYTF
TGTGCCAGCAGTGCCGGGACACTTCCTTATAACTATGGCTACACCTTC
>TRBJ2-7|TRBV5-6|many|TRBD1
CASAYRGLYEQYF
TGTGCCAGCGCGTACAGGGGCCTCTACGAGCAGTACTTC
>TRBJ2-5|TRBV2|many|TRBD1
CASSGQGQETQYF
TGTGCCAGCAGTGGACAGGGTCAAGAGACCCAGTACTTC
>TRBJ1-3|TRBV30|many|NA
CAWSRNRADTIYF
TGTGCCTGGAGCCGTAACAGGGCGGACACCATATATTTT
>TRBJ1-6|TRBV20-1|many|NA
CSARGAGSPLHF
TGCAGTGCTAGAGGGGCGGGGTCACCCCTCCACTTT
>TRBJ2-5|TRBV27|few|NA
CASSLVPTGLGETQYF
TGTGCCAGCAGTTTGGTCCCAACAGGGTTAGGAGAGACCCAGTACTTC
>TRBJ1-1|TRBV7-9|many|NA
CASSSQANTEAFF
TGTGCCAGCAGCTCCCAGGCTAACACTGAAGCTTTCTTT
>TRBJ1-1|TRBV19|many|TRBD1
CASSKYSGGSNTEAFF
TGTGCCAGTAGTAAATACTCAGGGGGCTCGAACACTGAAGCTTTCTTT
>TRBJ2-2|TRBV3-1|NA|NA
CASSQDRSGNGGLFF
TGTGCCAGCAGCCAAGATCGATCGGGGAACGGTGGGCTGTTTTTT
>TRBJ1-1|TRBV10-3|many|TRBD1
CATRQGHTEAFF
TGTGCCACCCGACAGGGGCACACTGAAGCTTTCTTT
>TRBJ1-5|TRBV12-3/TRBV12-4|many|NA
CASSFGQYHQPQHF
TGTGCCAGCAGTTTTGGGCAGTACCATCAGCCCCAGCATTTT
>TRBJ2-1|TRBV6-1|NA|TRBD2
CASNSTTAGGGPAYNEQFF
TGTGCCAGCAATTCAACAACAGCGGGAGGGGGGCCTGCCTACAATGAGCAGTTCTTC
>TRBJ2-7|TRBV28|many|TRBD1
CASSTPRDRGYEQYF
TGTGCCAGCAGTACCCCTAGGGACAGGGGATACGAGCAGTACTTC
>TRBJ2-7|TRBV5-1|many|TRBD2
CASSLGLAGVNLPFEQYF
TGCGCCAGCAGCCTAGGACTAGCGGGAGTTAATCTCCCCTTCGAGCAGTACTTC
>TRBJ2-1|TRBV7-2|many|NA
CASSLDAGGRNNEQFF
TGTGCCAGCAGCTTAGATGCTGGGGGCCGGAACAATGAGCAGTTCTTC
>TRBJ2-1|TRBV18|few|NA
CASSPLDSDEQFF
TGTGCCAGCTCACCTCTCGACTCTGATGAGCAGTTCTTC
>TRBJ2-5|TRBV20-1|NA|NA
CSAQDRLGETQYF
TGCAGTGCCCAGGACAGACTGGGGGAGACCCAGTACTTC
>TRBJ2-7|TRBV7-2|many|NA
CASSAGQRTKQYF
TGTGCCAGCAGCGCCGGACAGAGGACCAAGCAGTACTTC
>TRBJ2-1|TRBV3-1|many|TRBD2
CASSQPLAGKEQFF
TGTGCCAGCAGCCAACCCCTAGCGGGGAAGGAGCAGTTCTTC
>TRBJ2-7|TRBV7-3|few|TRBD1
CASSALRDRVYEQYF
TGTGCCAGCAGCGCACTCCGGGACAGGGTTTACGAGCAGTACTTC
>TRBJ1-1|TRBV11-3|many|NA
CASSLFYGAGAFF
TGTGCCAGCAGCTTGTTTTACGGGGCTGGAGCTTTCTTT
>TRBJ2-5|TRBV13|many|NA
CASSSGGTDQETQYF
TGTGCCAGCAGCTCCGGGGGGACAGACCAAGAGACCCAGTACTTC
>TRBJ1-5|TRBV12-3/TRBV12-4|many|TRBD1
CASSLAAGGQPQHF
TGTGCCAGCAGTTTAGCGGCAGGGGGTCAGCCCCAGCATTTT
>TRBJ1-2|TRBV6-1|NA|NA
CASRSDPDGYTF
TGTGCCAGCAGATCTGACCCCGATGGCTACACCTTC
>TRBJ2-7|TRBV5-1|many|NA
CALRGGCEQYF
TGCGCCTTAAGGGGGGGCTGCGAGCAGTACTTC
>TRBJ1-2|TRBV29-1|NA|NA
CSVEGAAGPRGYTF
TGCAGCGTTGAAGGGGCCGCGGGGCCCCGGGGCTACACCTTC
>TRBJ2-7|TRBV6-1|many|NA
CASSYGGSYEQYF
TGTGCCAGCAGTTACGGGGGCTCCTACGAGCAGTACTTC
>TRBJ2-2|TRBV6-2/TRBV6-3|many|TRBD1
CASSWTGSGELFF
TGTGCCAGCAGCTGGACAGGGTCCGGGGAGCTGTTTTTT
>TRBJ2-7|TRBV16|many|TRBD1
CASSQPGQGGSEQYF
TGTGCCAGCAGCCAGCCGGGACAGGGGGGAAGCGAGCAGTACTTC
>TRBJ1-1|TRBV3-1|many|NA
CASSQSGGGAEAFF
TGTGCCAGCAGCCAATCTGGGGGAGGGGCTGAAGCTTTCTTT
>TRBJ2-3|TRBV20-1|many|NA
CSAAQSATQYF
TGCAGTGCCGCGCAAAGTGCTACGCAGTATTTT
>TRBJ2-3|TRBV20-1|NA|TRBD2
CSARGLAGGPGHDTQYF
TGCAGTGCTAGAGGGCTAGCGGGGGGACCCGGGCATGATACGCAGTATTTT
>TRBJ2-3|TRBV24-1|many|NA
CATGTGTDTQYF
TGTGCCACCGGGACTGGCACAGATACGCAGTATTTT
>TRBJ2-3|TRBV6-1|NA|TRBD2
CASVLAGVGDTQYF
TGTGCCAGTGTGTTAGCGGGAGTAGGAGATACGCAGTATTTT